A selection of T cell receptor beta chains follows, all from one sample in a study of monozygotic twins with inflammatory bowel disease. TCRdb derives one entry per CDR3 protein from the 5' RACE reads, leaving out DNA. Its clone listing holds fewer than 350,000 distinct CDR3 sequences. The sequencing sample was made of blood. The receptors were sampled from a human donor with ulcerative colitis or Crohn's disease, or a healthy co-twin of an affected twin (not recorded which). The CDR3 runs from the conserved cysteine through the conserved F or W. Fields, in order: CDR3 length, V gene, J gene, CDR3 protein.

length: 14
V: TRBV7-2
J: TRBJ2-7
CDR3: CASNFQTGAYEQYF

length: 12
V: TRBV12-3/TRBV12-4
J: TRBJ2-1
CDR3: CASRLDGNEQFF

length: 14
V: TRBV27
J: TRBJ2-1
CDR3: CASSQGLAVDEQFF

length: 16
V: TRBV11-2
J: TRBJ2-5
CDR3: CASSLVISGGQETQYF

length: 14
V: TRBV12-3/TRBV12-4
J: TRBJ2-6
CDR3: CASWGGGKANVLTF

length: 15
V: TRBV3-1
J: TRBJ2-7
CDR3: CASSQNRDPTYEQYF

length: 20
V: TRBV24-1
J: TRBJ2-1
CDR3: CATSDHPLSSAHTRAVEQFF

length: 14
V: TRBV5-1
J: TRBJ2-5
CDR3: CASSSGTGVETQYF

length: 13
V: TRBV7-3
J: TRBJ2-3
CDR3: CASARQGTDTQYF

length: 11
V: TRBV28
J: TRBJ2-7
CDR3: CASSPKNEQYF

length: 15
V: TRBV7-3
J: TRBJ2-6
CDR3: CASSAGLAGANVLTF

length: 11
V: TRBV10-3
J: TRBJ2-1
CDR3: CAISDDRGEFF

length: 18
V: TRBV7-8
J: TRBJ2-7
CDR3: CASSLVFNLAAISYEQYF

length: 13
V: TRBV5-1
J: TRBJ2-1
CDR3: CASSTDSYNEQFF

length: 12
V: TRBV20-1
J: TRBJ1-2
CDR3: CSAFTGGSGYTF

length: 16
V: TRBV12-3/TRBV12-4
J: TRBJ2-3
CDR3: CASSLVTGGGTDTQYF

length: 16
V: TRBV11-2
J: TRBJ2-1
CDR3: CASSSWTGRSYNEQFF

length: 14
V: TRBV14
J: TRBJ2-2
CDR3: CASSQVPDTGELFF

length: 13
V: TRBV5-1
J: TRBJ1-1
CDR3: CASSLARQAEAFF

length: 14
V: TRBV19
J: TRBJ1-5
CDR3: CASSTVHGGQPQHF

length: 16
V: TRBV6-5
J: TRBJ2-7
CDR3: CASSYYGSGVTYEQYF

length: 16
V: TRBV20-1
J: TRBJ2-2
CDR3: CSALALAAQNTGELFF

length: 14
V: TRBV6-5
J: TRBJ2-7
CDR3: CASSYTRESGEQYF

length: 15
V: TRBV6-5
J: TRBJ2-1
CDR3: CASSYGTGFTNEQFF

length: 14
V: TRBV12-3/TRBV12-4
J: TRBJ1-1
CDR3: CASSLTPGITEAFF

length: 13
V: TRBV12-3/TRBV12-4
J: TRBJ2-3
CDR3: CASRGLVRDTQYF

length: 13
V: TRBV27
J: TRBJ1-4
CDR3: CASSRKTNEKLFF

length: 18
V: TRBV5-1
J: TRBJ1-1
CDR3: CASSSPTPGREMNTEAFF

length: 13
V: TRBV25-1
J: TRBJ1-1
CDR3: CASRWPGGTEAFF

length: 14
V: TRBV15
J: TRBJ1-5
CDR3: CATSRDGGLLPQHF

length: 14
V: TRBV5-1
J: TRBJ2-7
CDR3: CASRIGREDYEQYF

length: 14
V: TRBV5-1
J: TRBJ2-1
CDR3: CASSLAEGRMFSFF

length: 15
V: TRBV18
J: TRBJ1-5
CDR3: CASSTRTERVQPQHF

length: 15
V: TRBV12-3/TRBV12-4
J: TRBJ2-1
CDR3: CASSHGGASPEEQFF

length: 11
V: TRBV6-6
J: TRBJ2-1
CDR3: CASRSGNEQFF

length: 15
V: TRBV7-2
J: TRBJ1-6
CDR3: CASSPGRAVNSPLHF

length: 14
V: TRBV21-1
J: TRBJ1-2
CDR3: CASSTGCIARGYTF

length: 15
V: TRBV4-1
J: TRBJ2-1
CDR3: CASSLIREGKNEQFF

length: 18
V: TRBV28
J: TRBJ2-7
CDR3: CASSFTSGEGVKTYEQYF

length: 15
V: TRBV18
J: TRBJ2-3
CDR3: CASSPPDRAGDTQYF

length: 12
V: TRBV15
J: TRBJ2-4
CDR3: CATSVRGNIQYF

length: 16
V: TRBV27
J: TRBJ2-1
CDR3: CASSPTSGRLNNEQFF

length: 12
V: TRBV27
J: TRBJ1-6
CDR3: CASSPLNSPLHF

length: 16
V: TRBV7-2
J: TRBJ2-1
CDR3: CASSLARSSGSNEQFF

length: 14
V: TRBV20-1
J: TRBJ1-4
CDR3: CSARKTGGREKLFF

length: 15
V: TRBV5-1
J: TRBJ1-2
CDR3: CASSIKTGQDYGYTF

length: 15
V: TRBV28
J: TRBJ2-5
CDR3: CASSSRLAGLGTQYF

length: 14
V: TRBV30
J: TRBJ2-7
CDR3: CAWSGQGSLREQYF

length: 15
V: TRBV28
J: TRBJ2-1
CDR3: CASSLRILTDSEQFF

length: 13
V: TRBV12-5
J: TRBJ1-6
CDR3: CASAVDGYSPLHF

length: 12
V: TRBV12-3/TRBV12-4
J: TRBJ2-2
CDR3: CASEIYPGELFF

length: 14
V: TRBV4-2
J: TRBJ1-1
CDR3: CASSKGAENTEAFF

length: 13
V: TRBV20-1
J: TRBJ2-3
CDR3: CSEVAPTGDTQYF

length: 15
V: TRBV19
J: TRBJ1-5
CDR3: CASSIDGWGNQPQHF

length: 16
V: TRBV28
J: TRBJ2-7
CDR3: CASSQPARGLYYEQYF

length: 14
V: TRBV7-9
J: TRBJ2-1
CDR3: CASSLTSGHNEQFF

length: 14
V: TRBV30
J: TRBJ1-2
CDR3: CARSVFRTPYGYTF